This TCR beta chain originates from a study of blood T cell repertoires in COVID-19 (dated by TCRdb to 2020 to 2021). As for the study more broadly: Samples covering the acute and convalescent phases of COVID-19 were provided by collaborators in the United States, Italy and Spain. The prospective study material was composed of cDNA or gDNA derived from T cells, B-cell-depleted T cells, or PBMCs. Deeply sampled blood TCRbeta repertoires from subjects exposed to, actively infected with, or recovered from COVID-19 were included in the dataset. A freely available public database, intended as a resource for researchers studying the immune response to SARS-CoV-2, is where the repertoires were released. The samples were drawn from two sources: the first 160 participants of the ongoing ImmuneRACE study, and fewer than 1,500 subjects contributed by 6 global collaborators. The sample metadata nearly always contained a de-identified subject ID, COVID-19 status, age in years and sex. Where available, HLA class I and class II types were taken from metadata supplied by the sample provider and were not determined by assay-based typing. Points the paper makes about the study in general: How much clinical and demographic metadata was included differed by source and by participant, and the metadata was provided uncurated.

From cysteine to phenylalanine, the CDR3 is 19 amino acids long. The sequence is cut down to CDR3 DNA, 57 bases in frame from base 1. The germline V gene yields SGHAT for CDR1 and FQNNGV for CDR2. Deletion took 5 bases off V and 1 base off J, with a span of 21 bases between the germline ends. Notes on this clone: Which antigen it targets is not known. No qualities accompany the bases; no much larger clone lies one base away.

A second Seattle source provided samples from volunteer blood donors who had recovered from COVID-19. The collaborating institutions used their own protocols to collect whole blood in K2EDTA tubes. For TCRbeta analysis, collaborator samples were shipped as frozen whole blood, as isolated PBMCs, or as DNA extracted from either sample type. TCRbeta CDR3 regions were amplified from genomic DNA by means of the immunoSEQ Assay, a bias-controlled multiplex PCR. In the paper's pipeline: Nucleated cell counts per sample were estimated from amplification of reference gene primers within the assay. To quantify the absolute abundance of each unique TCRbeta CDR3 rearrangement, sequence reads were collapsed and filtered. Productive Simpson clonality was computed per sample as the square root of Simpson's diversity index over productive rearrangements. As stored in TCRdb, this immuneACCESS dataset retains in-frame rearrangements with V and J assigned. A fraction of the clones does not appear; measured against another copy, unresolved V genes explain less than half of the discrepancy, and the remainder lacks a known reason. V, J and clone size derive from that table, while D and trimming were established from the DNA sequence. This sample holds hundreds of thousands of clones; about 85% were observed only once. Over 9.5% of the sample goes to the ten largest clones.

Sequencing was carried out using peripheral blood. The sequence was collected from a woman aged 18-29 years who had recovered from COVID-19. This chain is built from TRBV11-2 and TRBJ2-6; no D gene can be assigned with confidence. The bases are TGTGCCAGCAGCACCTACCAGACTGTAAGCAAATCTGGGGCCAACGTCCTGACTTTC. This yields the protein CASSTYQTVSKSGANVLTF.